The text below deals with one T cell receptor (beta chain). The data stem from a study of T cell changes during pregnancy in multiple sclerosis. The CDR3 spans 15 residues. The germline V and J ends were trimmed by 0 bases and 3 bases, with 11 bases remaining between them. The V gene's germline CDR1 is MRHNA and CDR2 SNTAGT. Some clones are missing from TCRdb's copy, which holds only in-frame ones; the method was immunoSEQ multiplex PCR. The data show tens of thousands of clones, roughly 93% seen once. The sample consisted of peripheral blood, taken in the third trimester of pregnancy. The chain employs TRBV6-4 and TRBJ1-1; D ambiguous. This sequence originates from a female donor with multiple sclerosis, enrolled in a pregnancy study. The CDR3 is CASSDSPRGDTEAFF. CDR3 sequence (DNA): TGTGCCAGCAGTGACTCGCCCCGCGGGGACACTGAAGCTTTCTTT.